This T cell receptor beta chain was captured in a study of blood T cell repertoires in COVID-19. Study-wide background: Collection of acute and convalescent COVID-19 samples took place in the United States, Italy and Spain.

What the recovered Cohort 3 donors had was two negative PCRs, clearance, or symptom resolution. Under the authors' procedure: Estimation of nucleated cell counts was performed using reference gene primer amplification. The method was immunoSEQ multiplex PCR; TCRdb's version includes in-frame clones alone and lacks a portion of them. The DNA gave D and trimming, while V, J and clone size come from that table. The data contain 450,000 to 500,000 clones, about 85% of them singletons. The sample consisted of PBMCs or T cells enriched from blood (not recorded which). This receptor was obtained from a woman in her sixties or seventies who had recovered from COVID-19.

In DNA, the CDR3 is TGTGCCATCAGTGGAGAGCTAGCGGGACTCGGGGAGCTGTTTTTT. This translates into CAISGELAGLGELFF. The chain uses TRBV10-3 and TRBJ2-2; TRBD2 agrees at 9 bases. The CDR3 consists of 15 residues. V lost 4 bases and J lost 7; bases outside the gene matches: 7. Per the germline V gene, CDR1 is ENHRY and CDR2 is SYGVKD.